This T cell receptor beta chain was observed in a study of T cell responses to AZD1222 COVID-19 vaccine. The germline CDR1 and CDR2 sequences are LNHDA and SQIVND (reference sequence). The CDR3 runs 19 residues. The trim removed 3 bases at V and 3 bases at J, leaving 13 bases unmatched. General observations from the study: Epitopes outside B.1.351 and B.1.1.7 mutated regions reportedly drew nearly half of spike TCRs. Spike-specific TCR breadth and depth both grew after two AZD1222 doses.

This clone came up once. What it recognizes is unknown. Measured with immunoSEQ multiplex PCR; TCRdb has only the in-frame clones, and not every one. The sample has about 130,000 clones; roughly 91% are singletons. The sequence came from an adult in good health. The chain links TRBV19 to TRBJ2-2; 10 positions match TRBD1. The sample consisted of peripheral blood, taken on day 0 of MenACWY control vaccination. CDR3 region: CASSIKGTGALGDTGELFF. CDR3 coding DNA: TGTGCCAGTAGTATTAAGGGGACAGGGGCCTTAGGCGACACCGGGGAGCTGTTTTTT.